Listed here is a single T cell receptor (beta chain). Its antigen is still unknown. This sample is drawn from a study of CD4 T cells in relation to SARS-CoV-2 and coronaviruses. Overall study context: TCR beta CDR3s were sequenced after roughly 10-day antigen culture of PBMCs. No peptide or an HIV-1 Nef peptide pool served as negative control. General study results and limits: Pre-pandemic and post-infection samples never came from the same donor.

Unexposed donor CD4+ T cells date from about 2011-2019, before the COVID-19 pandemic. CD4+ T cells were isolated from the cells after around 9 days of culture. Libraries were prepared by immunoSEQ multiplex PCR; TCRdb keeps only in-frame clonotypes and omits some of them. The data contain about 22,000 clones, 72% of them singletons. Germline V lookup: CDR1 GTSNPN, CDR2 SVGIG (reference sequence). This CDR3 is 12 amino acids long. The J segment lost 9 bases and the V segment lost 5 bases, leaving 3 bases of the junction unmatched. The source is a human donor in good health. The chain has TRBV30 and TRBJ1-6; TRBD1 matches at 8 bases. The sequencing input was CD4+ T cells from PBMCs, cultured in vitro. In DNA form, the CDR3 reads TGTGCCTGGCAGGGGGCGAGTTCACCCCTCCACTTT. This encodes CAWQGASSPLHF.